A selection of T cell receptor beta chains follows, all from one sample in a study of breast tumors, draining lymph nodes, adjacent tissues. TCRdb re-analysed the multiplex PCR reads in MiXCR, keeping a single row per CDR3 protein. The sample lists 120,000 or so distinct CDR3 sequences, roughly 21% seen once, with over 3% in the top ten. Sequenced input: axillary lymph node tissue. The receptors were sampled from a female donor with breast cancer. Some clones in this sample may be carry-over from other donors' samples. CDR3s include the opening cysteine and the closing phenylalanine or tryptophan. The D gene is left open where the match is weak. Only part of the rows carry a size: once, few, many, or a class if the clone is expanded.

CDR3: CATSRGDYGYTF; DNA: TGTGCCACCAGCAGGGGAGACTATGGCTACACCTTC; length: 12; J: TRBJ1-2; size: many; V: TRBV15; D: -
CDR3: CSARTGGAGANVLTF; DNA: TGCAGTGCTAGAACAGGGGGCGCTGGGGCCAACGTCCTGACTTTC; length: 15; J: TRBJ2-6; size: -; V: TRBV20-1; D: TRBD1
CDR3: CASSYVSAGSDGEQYF; DNA: TGTGCCAGCTCATACGTCTCAGCAGGGAGTGACGGCGAGCAGTACTTC; length: 16; J: TRBJ2-7; size: many; V: TRBV18; D: -
CDR3: CASAQWGAGTGELFF; DNA: TGTGCTAGTGCCCAATGGGGGGCCGGCACCGGGGAGCTGTTTTTT; length: 15; J: TRBJ2-2; size: many; V: TRBV12-5; D: -
CDR3: CASSYSGGYEQFF; DNA: TGTGCCAGCAGTTACTCAGGCGGCTATGAGCAGTTCTTC; length: 13; J: TRBJ2-1; size: many; V: TRBV6-6; D: -
CDR3: CASSLTSWGNEQFF; DNA: TGCGCCAGCAGCTTGACTAGCTGGGGCAATGAGCAGTTCTTC; length: 14; J: TRBJ2-1; size: many; V: TRBV5-1; D: -
CDR3: CASSADRGRGYTF; DNA: TGTGCCAGCAGCGCCGACAGGGGCCGAGGCTACACCTTC; length: 13; J: TRBJ1-2; size: many; V: TRBV6-1; D: TRBD1
CDR3: CATSDNLGAFHNEQFF; DNA: TGTGCCACCAGTGATAACTTGGGGGCGTTCCACAATGAGCAGTTCTTC; length: 16; J: TRBJ2-1; size: many; V: TRBV24-1; D: -
CDR3: CASSRDTTDTQYF; DNA: TGTGCCAGCAGTCGGGACACAACAGATACGCAGTATTTT; length: 13; J: TRBJ2-3; size: many; V: TRBV12-3/TRBV12-4; D: -
CDR3: CSAALPPGLAGVTYEQYF; DNA: TGCAGTGCTGCCCTCCCCCCGGGACTAGCGGGGGTAACCTACGAGCAGTACTTC; length: 18; J: TRBJ2-7; size: many; V: TRBV20-1; D: TRBD2
CDR3: CASQRGGSQPQHF; DNA: TGTGCCAGCCAGAGGGGGGGGAGCCAGCCCCAGCATTTT; length: 13; J: TRBJ1-5; size: many; V: TRBV2; D: -
CDR3: CASKERGSIGELFF; DNA: TGTGCCAGCAAGGAGCGGGGTTCTATCGGGGAGCTGTTTTTT; length: 14; J: TRBJ2-2; size: -; V: TRBV27; D: TRBD2
CDR3: CASSYSTASGYTF; DNA: TGTGCCAGCAGTTACTCGACAGCTAGTGGCTACACCTTC; length: 13; J: TRBJ1-2; size: many; V: TRBV6-6; D: -